Listed here is a single T cell receptor beta chain. Its antigen is not known. This CDR3 region has 17 residues. Germline CDR1 LGHNA, CDR2 YSLEER. V trimming: 2 bases; J trimming: 9 bases; junction bases outside the gene matches: 11. The sample comes from a study of cytomegalovirus exposure and HLA in healthy donors. The PCR contained 60 Vbeta and 13 Jbeta primers. Original methodology: The count from a later analysis was some 80 million unique TCR beta chains, some 10 million of them shared. Using immunoSEQ multiplex PCR, the repertoire was profiled, and TCRdb retains in-frame clones only, with some absent. The V and J calls and clone size are taken from that table; D and trimming were inferred from the DNA. The table lists some 150,000 clones, 70% to 90% of them singletons, with approximately 0.8% in the top ten. Study findings and constraints: Accurate prediction of most subjects' HLA-A and HLA-B alleles from TCR beta sequences was reported. CMV serostatus was the only recorded immune exposure for donors.

Samples came from healthy bone marrow donors. V is TRBV4-3 and J is TRBJ2-2, with 11 bases that match TRBD1. Sequenced material: PBMCs. The TCR comes from a woman between 18 and 29 years old in good health and CMV-seronegative. The CDR3 protein is CASSQYAAGTGGRELFF. The CDR3 DNA follows: TGCGCCAGCAGCCAATATGCCGCCGGGACAGGGGGTAGGGAGCTGTTTTTT.